These 12 T cell receptor beta chains were all obtained from the same sample, sequenced in a study of T-cell reconstitution after alpha-beta-depleted transplantation in children. Preparation of the TCRbeta library used unique molecular identifiers. TCRdb reprocessed the PCR reads with MiXCR, giving one entry per CDR3 protein. The table includes 600,000 or so distinct CDR3 sequences, about 21% detected once. Sequencing used PBMCs, mostly from graft donor cells, obtained 360 days after TCRalphabeta/CD19-depleted stem cell transplant. Receptors were obtained from a boy in the first two years of life who had a stem cell transplant for acute myeloid leukemia, so the T cells may come from the graft donor.

This clonotype came up once. The CDR3 bases are TGCGCCAGCAGCCGCCGACAGTCCTTAAGATCCGGGGAGCTGTTTTTT. This gives the protein CASSRRQSLRSGELFF. The chain has TRBV5-1 and TRBJ2-2; TRBD1 might be the D (5 bases). There are 16 residues in the CDR3. The V gene's germline CDR1 is SGHRS and CDR2 YFSETQ. Between the trimmed V and J ends, which lost 4 bases and 6 bases, there was a span of 19 bases.

The chain employs TRBV20-1 and TRBJ1-1, with D maybe TRBD1 (5 bases). CDR1 is DFQATT, CDR2 SNEGSKA, per germline (reference sequence). The CDR3 extends over 16 amino acids. V lost 6 bases, J lost 3 bases, and 23 bases lay in between. The chain's CDR3 is CSATLQVVGRDTEAFF. DNA for the CDR3: TGCAGTGCCACATTACAGGTGGTAGGGAGGGACACTGAAGCTTTCTTT.

This clonotype was counted between two and nine times. V is TRBV10-3 and J is TRBJ2-1, with D perhaps being TRBD1 or TRBD2 (5 bases each). Germline assignment: CDR1 ENHRY and CDR2 SYGVKD. CDR3 length: 15 residues. With 3 bases removed from V and 8 bases from J, the gap between germline ends came to 17 bases. DNA for the CDR3: TGTGCCATCAGTGAAGCGGCAGGGTCGACGTATGAGCAGTTCTTC. Translating it yields CAISEAAGSTYEQFF.

This clonotype was detected only a few times. This chain joins TRBV10-3 and TRBJ1-2; D not certain. CDR3 length: 12 residues. The germline V and J ends were trimmed by 0 bases and 6 bases, with 5 bases remaining between them. Germline V gives CDR1 ENHRY, CDR2 SYGVKD. Here the CDR3 reads CAISESADGYTF. DNA for the CDR3: TGTGCCATCAGTGAGTCGGCAGATGGCTACACCTTC.

In this sample, this clonotype turned up many times. At one of its ends the junction is not consistent with the germline gene, which may arise from a read error. V and J are TRBV11-2 and TRBJ2-1; D is possibly TRBD2 (5 bases). CDR3 length: 12 amino acids. Germline values: CDR1 SGHAT, CDR2 FQNNGV. The CDR3 reads CASSLASSFSVF. The CDR3 region has the DNA TGTGCCAGCAGCTTAGCTAGCAGTTTCTCGGTCTTC.

In this sample, this clonotype turned up a few times. Germline and junction disagree at one end, which may indicate a read error. CDR3 coding DNA: TGTGCCAGCAGTCGGGACAGGGGAAGCACGGAATTT. The encoded protein is CASSRDRGSTEF. The rearrangement uses TRBV2 and TRBJ1-1, with TRBD1 matching over 10 bases. Per the germline V gene, CDR1 is SNHLY and CDR2 is FYNNEI. The CDR3 has 12 residues.

This clonotype was seen a few times. The rearrangement uses TRBV7-2 and TRBJ1-2; D gene uncertain. The CDR3 spans 13 residues. The germline gives CDR1 SGHTA, CDR2 FQGNSA. Trimming left V 4 bases short and J 4 bases short, with 10 bases between. This CDR3 reads CASSSPEGYGYTF. CDR3 DNA: TGTGCCAGCAGCTCACCGGAGGGCTATGGCTACACCTTC.

This clonotype was recorded a few times. The chain links TRBV28 to TRBJ2-7; no firm D call. Germline CDR1 and CDR2: MDHEN and SYDVKM. The V end lost 5 bases, the J end lost 0 bases, and 26 bases lay between the germline ends. CDR3 length equals 19 residues. As DNA, the CDR3 is TGTGCCAGCAGTAAATCCCATCACGACACACCCATAAGCTCCTACGAGCAGTACGTC. Translating gives CASSKSHHDTPISSYEQYV.

This chain connects TRBV5-5 to TRBJ2-5; D unresolved. Trimming left V 0 bases short and J 5 bases short, with 8 bases between. CDR1 and CDR2 from the germline V gene are SGHKS and YYEKEE (reference sequence). The CDR3 is 13 residues long. The CDR3, as DNA: TGTGCCAGCAGCTTGGCTGCCCATGAGACCCAGTACTTC. Residues: CASSLAAHETQYF.

The chain is built from TRBV25-1 and TRBJ1-6; TRBD1 is a possible D gene (5 bases). The V end was cut by 1 base, the J end by 8 bases, with 12 bases between. The CDR3 runs 15 residues. The germline CDR1 and CDR2 sequences are MGHDK and SYGVNS. The CDR3 nucleotides read TGTGCCAGCAGTGAATCCGGACAAATTCATTCACCCCTCCACTTT. It encodes CASSESGQIHSPLHF.

V usage is TRBV7-2 and J usage is TRBJ2-3; D assignment may be TRBD1 or TRBD2 (5 bases each). The CDR3 is 16 residues long. Germline V gene data show CDR1 as SGHTA and CDR2 as FQGNSA. V was trimmed by 5 bases and J by 5 bases, leaving 20 bases between them. The DNA of the CDR3 is TGTGCCAGCAGCAAACAGTTCTATGCTGGGGGAGATACGCAGTATTTT. Encoded protein: CASSKQFYAGGDTQYF.

This clonotype was seen ten or more times. One junction end does not reproduce the germline sequence, and a read error may be involved. The chain has TRBV12-3 or TRBV12-4 and TRBJ1-4, with 7 bases identical to TRBD1. CDR3 length: 12 residues. The CDR3 loop reads CASSQEQGILWF. CDR3 nucleotides: TGTGCCAGCAGCCAGGAACAGGGGATCTTGTGGTTT.